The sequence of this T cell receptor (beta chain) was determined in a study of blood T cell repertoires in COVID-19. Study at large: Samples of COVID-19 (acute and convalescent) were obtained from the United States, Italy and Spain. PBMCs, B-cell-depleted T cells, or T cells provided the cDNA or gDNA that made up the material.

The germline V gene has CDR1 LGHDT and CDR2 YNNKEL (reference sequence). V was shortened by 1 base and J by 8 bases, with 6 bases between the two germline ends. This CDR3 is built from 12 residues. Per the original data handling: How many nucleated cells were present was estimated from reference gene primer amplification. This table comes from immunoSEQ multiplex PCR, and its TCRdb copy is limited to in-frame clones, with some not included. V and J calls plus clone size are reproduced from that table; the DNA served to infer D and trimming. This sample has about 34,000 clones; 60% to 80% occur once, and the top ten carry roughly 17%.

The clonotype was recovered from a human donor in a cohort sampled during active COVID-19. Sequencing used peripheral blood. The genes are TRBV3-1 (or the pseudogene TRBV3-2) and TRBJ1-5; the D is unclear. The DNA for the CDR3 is TGTGCCAGCAGCCAAGCCTCAGAGCCCCAGCATTTT. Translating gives CASSQASEPQHF.